The entry that follows covers one T cell receptor beta chain sequence. The antigen is not known. Other DNA sequences in this specimen translate into the identical CDR3. From germline, CDR1 is SGHVS and CDR2 FNYEAQ. The CDR3 has 15 amino acids. V lost 0 bases and J lost 0, with 7 bases in between. The record originates from a study of cytomegalovirus exposure and HLA in healthy donors. The primer mix had 60 Vbeta and 13 Jbeta primers. Method: immunoSEQ multiplex PCR; TCRdb's copy keeps in-frame clones and lacks some. The sample shows 76,000 or so clones, around 70% of them seen only once. Points from the study as a whole: Most TCR sequences showed up rarely, but some public TCRs showed up in many donors.

The sequencing input was PBMCs. This receptor was obtained from a woman aged 40 to 50 in good health and CMV-seropositive. The rearrangement joins TRBV7-6 to TRBJ2-3; D is perhaps TRBD1 (5 bases). The CDR3: CASSLAGASTDTQYF. The CDR3 bases are TGTGCCAGCAGCTTAGCAGGGGCCAGCACAGATACGCAGTATTTT.